The source of this T cell receptor beta chain is a study of human T cells and chemical hapten exposure (dated by TCRdb to the early 2020s). Describing the broader study: For sensitization, 2% DPC in acetone was applied to a roughly 2 cm by roughly 2 cm area of upper inner arm skin. Throughout the study period of 20 to 30 weeks, patients also received therapeutic DPC doses to the scalp every week. Patch tests used Finn chambers with 0.01% DPC on the upper back, scored after 6 days by International Contact Dermatitis Research Group standards. Alopecia areata with under or over 50% scalp involvement, alopecia totalis and alopecia universalis were represented in the patient cohort, which was mostly female. Libraries were pooled for sequencing, and variation in per-sample TCR yields was attributed mainly to small differences in library volumes within the pool. The study tracked peripheral blood TCR repertoire changes in vivo during primary and secondary sensitization to the hapten diphenylcyclopropenone (DPC) in alopecia patients. Blood samples were taken from patients before sensitization (week 0) and then at 2, 6 and about 24 weeks after DPC sensitization. For TCR sequencing, blood came from twenty-nine alopecia patients at anywhere from one to four time points (pre-sensitization, 2, 6 and 24 weeks). Beyond this particular receptor, the publication reports: DPC sensitization did not change the number of TCRs with a frequency above 1 in 1000, and there was no evidence of changes in global repertoire structure. Patch test score correlated positively with the number of PT1 expanded TCRs, reaching significance at thresholds 8, 16 and 32 but not at 4. After repeated subsampling, changes were observed in the strength of the expansion versus patch-test correlation and in the threshold at which the correlation became significant. Because all patients had alopecia, a presumed autoimmune disease, the immune response of the patients might differ from that of healthy individuals. Significantly more large CDR3 similarity clusters were formed by expanded TCRs than by pre-sensitization or healthy control sets, consistent with antigen-driven responses.

V loses 5 bases of germline sequence and J loses 7 bases, and the interval between the two ends is 8 bases. CDR3 length: 11 amino acids, cysteine to phenylalanine. Here the CDR3 DNA is all that survives: 33 bases in frame from base 1. The germline V gene specifies SNHLY as CDR1 and FYNNEI as CDR2. The library was made by RACE. Sequencing was carried out with a NextSeq 500. During library preparation, unique molecular identifiers were attached to individual cDNA molecules so that TCRs could be counted in a quantitative, reproducible way. For every blood RNA sample, sequencing covered both the TCR alpha and TCR beta chains. As for how the authors treated the data: Samples had a median of 95,638 TCRs, with a range from roughly 23,224 to 750,000. V, J and CDR3 annotation of the TCR reads was performed with the Decombinator software suite. To make PS versus PT1 abundance plots, every sample was subsampled to the same number of TCRs (28,000). Expanded TCRs were defined as absent before sensitization and observed at least eight times at the 2-week time point. TCRdb reran the public reads through fastp at Q25 and MiXCR, keeping productive beta chains. When rows share a CDR3 protein, they turn into one entry using the most common DNA and genes. These V and J calls derive from TCRdb rather than the authors' analysis. This sample is represented by about 99,000 distinct CDR3 sequences; around an eighth of them were singletons. Approximately 2% of the sample goes to the ten largest clones.

The sample's time point label is to be understood as: patch test 1, 2 weeks after DPC sensitization. Reading the label with the study, this specimen's treatment or condition is: therapeutic diphenylcyclopropenone sensitization with weekly scalp DPC. Blood at each patch-test visit was drawn before the patch test was applied. Patients were eligible if aged 18 to 70, diagnosed with alopecia and judged suitable for DPC therapy, and pregnant patients were excluded. Total RNA was extracted from unfractionated whole blood collected in Tempus Blood RNA tubes. This clonotype has ten or more counts. The clone's antigen remains unknown. No qualities accompany the bases; no much larger clone lies one base away.

This receptor was taken from a middle-aged woman with alopecia areata. Some clones in this sample may be carry-over from other donors' samples. The specimen comprised whole blood, sampled in connection with sensitization to the hapten diphenylcyclopropenone (DPC). This chain joins TRBV2 to TRBJ1-1; no D segment can be confidently identified. This receptor carries the CDR3 CASSWESEAFF. The DNA reads TGTGCCAGCAGTTGGGAGAGTGAAGCTTTCTTT. The entire variable domain, with the stretches around the CDR3 drawn from the reference TRBV2 and TRBJ1-1 proteins, is EPEVTQTPSHQVTQMGQEVILRCVPISNHLYFYWYRQILGQKVEFLVSFYNNEISEKSEIFDDQFSVERPDGSNFTLKIRSTKLEDSAMYFCASSWESEAFFGQGTRLTVV.